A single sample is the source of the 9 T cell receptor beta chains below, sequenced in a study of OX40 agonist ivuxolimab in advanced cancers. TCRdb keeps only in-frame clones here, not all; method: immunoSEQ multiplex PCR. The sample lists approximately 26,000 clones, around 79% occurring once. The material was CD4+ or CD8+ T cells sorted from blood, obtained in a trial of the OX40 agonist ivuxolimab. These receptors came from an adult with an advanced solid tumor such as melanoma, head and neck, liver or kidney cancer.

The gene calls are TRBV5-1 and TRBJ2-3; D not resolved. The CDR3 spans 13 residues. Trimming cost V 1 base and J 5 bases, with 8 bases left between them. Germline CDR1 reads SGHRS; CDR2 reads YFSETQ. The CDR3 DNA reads TGCGCCAGCAGCTTGTACACCGAAGATACGCAGTATTTT. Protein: CASSLYTEDTQYF.

The CDR3 here is CASRSGTGYSANYGYTF. DNA of the CDR3: TGTGCCAGCAGGTCCGGGACAGGCTATTCCGCTAACTATGGCTACACCTTC. The chain uses TRBV7-8 and TRBJ1-2, with 8 bases aligning to TRBD1. The junction had 12 bases not matched to a gene; V was cut back by 6 bases and J by 0 bases. The CDR3 has 17 amino acids. Germline V lookup: CDR1 SGHVS, CDR2 FQNEAQ. Using reference TRBV7-8 and TRBJ1-2 for the parts outside the CDR3, the full variable domain is GAGVSQSPRYKVAKRGQDVALRCDPISGHVSLFWYQQALGQGPEFLTYFQNEAQLDKSGLPSDRFFAERPEGSVSTLKIQRTQQEDSAVYLCASRSGTGYSANYGYTFGSGTRLTVV.

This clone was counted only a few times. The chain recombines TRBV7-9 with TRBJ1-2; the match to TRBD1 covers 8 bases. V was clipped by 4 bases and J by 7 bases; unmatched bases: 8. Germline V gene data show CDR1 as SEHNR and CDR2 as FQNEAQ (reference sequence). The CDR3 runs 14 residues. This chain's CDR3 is CASSSPTGARGYTF. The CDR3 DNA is TGTGCCAGCAGCTCTCCGACAGGGGCGCGTGGCTACACCTTC.

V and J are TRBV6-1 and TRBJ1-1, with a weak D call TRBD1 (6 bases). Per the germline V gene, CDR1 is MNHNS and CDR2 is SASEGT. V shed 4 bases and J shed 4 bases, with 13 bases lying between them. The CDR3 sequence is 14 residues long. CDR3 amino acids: CASSAHRQVTEAFF. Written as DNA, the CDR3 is TGTGCCAGCAGTGCCCATCGACAGGTCACTGAAGCTTTCTTT.

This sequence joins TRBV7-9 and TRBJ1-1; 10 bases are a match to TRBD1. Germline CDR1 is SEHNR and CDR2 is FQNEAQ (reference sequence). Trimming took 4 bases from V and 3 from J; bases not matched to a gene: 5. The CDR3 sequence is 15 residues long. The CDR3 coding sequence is TGTGCCAGCAGCTCACCCGGGACAGGGGACACTGAAGCTTTCTTT. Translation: CASSSPGTGDTEAFF.

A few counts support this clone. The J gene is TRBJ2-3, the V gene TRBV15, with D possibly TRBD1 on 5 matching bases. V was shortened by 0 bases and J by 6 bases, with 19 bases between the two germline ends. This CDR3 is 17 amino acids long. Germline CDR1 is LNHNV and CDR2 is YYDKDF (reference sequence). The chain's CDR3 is CATSRDSSGFTRDTQYF. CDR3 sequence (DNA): TGTGCCACCAGCAGAGATAGTTCAGGGTTCACCCGGGATACGCAGTATTTT.

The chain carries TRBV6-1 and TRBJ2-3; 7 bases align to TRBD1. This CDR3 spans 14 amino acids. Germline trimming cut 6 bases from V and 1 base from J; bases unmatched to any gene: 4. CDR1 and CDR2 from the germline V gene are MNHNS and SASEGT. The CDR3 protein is CASRTGYGTDTQYF. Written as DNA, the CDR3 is TGTGCCAGCAGGACAGGGTATGGCACAGATACGCAGTATTTT.

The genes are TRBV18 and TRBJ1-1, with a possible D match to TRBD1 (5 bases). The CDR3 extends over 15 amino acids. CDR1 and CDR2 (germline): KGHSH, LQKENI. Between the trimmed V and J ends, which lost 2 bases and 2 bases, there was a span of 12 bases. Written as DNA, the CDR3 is TGTGCCAGCTCACCAAACCTCGGGGCTAACACTGAAGCTTTCTTT. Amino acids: CASSPNLGANTEAFF.

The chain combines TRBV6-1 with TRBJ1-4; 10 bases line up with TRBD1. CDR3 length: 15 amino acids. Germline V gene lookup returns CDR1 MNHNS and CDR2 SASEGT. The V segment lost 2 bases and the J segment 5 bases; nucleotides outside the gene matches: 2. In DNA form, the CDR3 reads TGTGCCAGCAGTGAACCGGGACAGGGGAATGAAAAACTGTTTTTT. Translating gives CASSEPGQGNEKLFF.